Shown below are 5 T cell receptor beta chains from a single sample sequenced in a study. TCRdb re-called the 5' RACE reads with MiXCR, one entry per CDR3 protein. The sample comprises tens of thousands of distinct CDR3 sequences, about 25% of which are singletons, and roughly 4% rests with the top ten. Sample: naive CD4+ T cells sorted from a lymph node. Subset reported: naive CD4+ T cells, CD4+CD45RA+CD25-. The receptors were sampled from a female donor with breast cancer.

The chain recombines TRBV7-9 with TRBJ2-7; 7 nucleotides align to TRBD2. This CDR3 is 14 amino acids long. With V trimmed by 4 bases and J by 4 bases, 7 bases remained unmatched. CDR1 SEHNR and CDR2 FQNEAQ come from the germline V gene (reference sequence). The CDR3 sequence is CASSSQAGRYEQYF. CDR3 bases: TGTGCCAGCAGCTCGCAAGCGGGGAGATACGAGCAGTACTTC.

This chain joins TRBV7-6 and TRBJ2-2; D remains unclear. This CDR3 is built from 12 residues. The V gene's germline CDR1 is SGHVS and CDR2 FNYEAQ. The V end lost 5 bases, the J end lost 7 bases, and 8 bases lay between the germline ends. The CDR3 coding sequence is TGTGCCAGCAGCCTACTCGGCGGGGAGCTGTTTTTT. This encodes CASSLLGGELFF.

The chain uses TRBV7-6 and TRBJ2-7; either TRBD1 or TRBD2 may fit D (5 bases each). CDR1 is SGHVS, CDR2 FNYEAQ, per germline. The CDR3 has 14 residues. V shed 5 bases and J shed 2 bases, with 13 bases lying between them. This CDR3 reads CASSPGTSPYEQYF. CDR3 nucleotides: TGTGCCAGCAGCCCCGGGACCTCACCCTACGAGCAGTACTTC.

V is TRBV14 and J is TRBJ2-1; TRBD1 matches 9 bases. CDR3 length: 14 residues. Losses at the gene ends were 4 bases for V and 8 bases for J; bases not matched to a gene: 6. Germline V gives CDR1 SGHDN, CDR2 FVKESK. The CDR3: CASSPGQGRDEQFF. For the CDR3, the DNA is TGTGCCAGCAGCCCCGGACAGGGGCGGGATGAGCAGTTCTTC.

About this clonotype itself: A much larger clone lies one base from this, so it may be a read error. The CDR3 loop reads CASSQDHYTEAFF. The CDR3 DNA reads as TGCGCCAGCAGCCAAGATCACTACACTGAAGCTTTCTTT. J is TRBJ1-1 and V is TRBV4-1, with unresolved D. Trimming cost V 0 bases and J 3 bases, with 5 bases left between them. CDR3 length equals 13 residues. The germline CDR1 and CDR2 sequences are MGHRA and YSYEKL.